The 14 T cell receptor beta chains below all came from one sample that was sequenced in a study of STAT5B mutations in CD4+ large granular lymphocyte leukemia. Assay: immunoSEQ multiplex PCR; the TCRdb copy retains only in-frame clones and omits some. The sample shows 20,000 or so clones, 70% to 85% of them seen only once. Source material: CD4+ T cells from blood buffy coats. These receptors originate from a human donor in good health.

V usage is TRBV11-3 and J usage is TRBJ2-7; D is ambiguous. The CDR3 loop spans 12 amino acids. Trimming removed 3 bases from V and 6 bases from J, with 9 bases in between. From germline, CDR1 is SGHNT and CDR2 YENEEA. CDR3 nucleotides: TGTGCCAGCAGCTTTAACGTTGGCGAGCAGTACTTC. This translates into CASSFNVGEQYF. The variable domain in full, with the rest retrieved from reference TRBV11-3 and TRBJ2-7, is EAGVVQSPRYKIIEKKQPVAFWCNPISGHNTLYWYLQNLGQGPELLIRYENEEAVDDSQLPKDRFSAERLKGVDSTLKIQPAELGDSAVYLCASSFNVGEQYFGPGTRLTVT.

By share, this clone ranks as medium-sized (0.01 to 0.1%). In DNA, the CDR3 is TGTGCCAGCAGCTTCGAGGGCGTCCAGCCCCAGCATTTT. The encoded protein is CASSFEGVQPQHF. The rearrangement joins TRBV7-9 to TRBJ1-5, with unresolved D. The CDR3 extends over 13 amino acids. Germline V gene lookup returns CDR1 SEHNR and CDR2 FQNEAQ (reference sequence). With 3 bases removed from V and 7 bases from J, the gap between germline ends came to 10 bases. The variable domain in full, completed from reference TRBV7-9 and TRBJ1-5, reads DTGVSQNPRHKITKRGQNVTFRCDPISEHNRLYWYRQTLGQGPEFLTYFQNEAQLEKSRLLSDRFSAERPKGSFSTLEIQRTEQGDSAMYLCASSFEGVQPQHFGDGTRLSIL.

J is TRBJ1-2 and V is TRBV11-2; D perhaps matches TRBD1 (6 bases). The CDR3 totals 14 residues. The V end was cut by 3 bases, the J end by 2 bases, with 10 bases between. Germline-derived CDR1 and CDR2 are SGHAT and FQNNGV. Here the CDR3 DNA reads TGTGCCAGCAGCTTCCGTGGGGGCAACTATGGCTACACCTTC. Translating it yields CASSFRGGNYGYTF.

V gene TRBV5-6 combines with J gene TRBJ1-6; 9 bases match TRBD1. The V segment lost 2 bases and the J segment 6 bases; nucleotides outside the gene matches: 3. Germline CDR1 SGHDT, CDR2 YYEEEE. CDR3 size: 15 residues. The CDR3 reads CASSFRDRVNSPLHF. DNA for the CDR3: TGTGCCAGCAGCTTTCGGGACAGGGTTAATTCACCCCTCCACTTT.

V usage is TRBV28 and J usage is TRBJ2-1; D gene ambiguous. CDR3 length: 12 residues. CDR1 and CDR2 (germline): MDHEN, SYDVKM. V lost 2 bases, J lost 6 bases, and 5 bases lay in between. This chain's CDR3 is CASSLRVNEQFF. The DNA of the CDR3 is TGTGCCAGCAGTTTAAGGGTCAATGAGCAGTTCTTC.

The V and J genes are TRBV21-1 and TRBJ1-2; the tabulated D call, TRBD1, remains unverified against the DNA. TRBV21-1 is a documented pseudogene. The CDR3 contains 14 residues. CDR3 loop: CASSSTNPGYGYTF. The CDR3, as DNA: TGTGCCAGCAGCTCGACAAACCCCGGCTATGGCTACACCTTC.

V is TRBV21-1 and J is TRBJ2-7; the DNA was not compared with TRBD2, the D call given in the table. TRBV21-1 is termed a pseudogene. The CDR3 contains 11 residues. CDR3 bases: TGTGCCAGCAGCAAAGGGAGGAGGCCGTACTTC. Its translation: CASSKGRRPYF.

This clone was seen only a few times. V usage is TRBV10-3 and J usage is TRBJ2-7; D gene unclear. This CDR3 is built from 11 residues. Between the trimmed V and J ends, which lost 8 bases and 2 bases, there was a span of 7 bases. The germline V gene encodes CDR1 ENHRY and CDR2 SYGVKD. In DNA, the CDR3 is TGTGCCATCGCGCAGGCCTACGAGCAGTACTTC. Protein product: CAIAQAYEQYF.

The V gene is TRBV28, the J gene TRBJ2-4; D remains unclear. The germline V gene has CDR1 MDHEN and CDR2 SYDVKM. CDR3 size: 13 residues. V was trimmed by 5 bases and J by 0 bases, leaving 5 bases between them. The CDR3 DNA follows: TGTGCCAGCAGTAAACCAGCCAAAAACATTCAGTACTTC. Protein: CASSKPAKNIQYF.

This clone appeared a few times. The rearrangement joins TRBV5-5 to TRBJ2-3; 9 nucleotides line up with TRBD2. The CDR3 covers 15 residues. V lost 0 bases to trimming and J lost 6 bases; unmatched junction nucleotides: 5. Germline V lookup: CDR1 SGHKS, CDR2 YYEKEE (reference sequence). For the CDR3, the DNA is TGTGCCAGCAGCTTGGGTAGCGCGGGGGGGGATACGCAGTATTTT. Translation: CASSLGSAGGDTQYF.

This clone was observed a few times. The rearrangement links TRBV27 to TRBJ1-1; possible D gene TRBD1, 5 bases. Germline CDR1 is MNHEY and CDR2 is SMNVEV (reference sequence). This CDR3 has 14 residues. The germline V and J ends were trimmed by 1 base and 5 bases, with 11 bases remaining between them. The CDR3 DNA reads TGTGCCAGCAGTTTATTGGGGGGGGGAACTGAAGCTTTCTTT. Protein product: CASSLLGGGTEAFF.

J is TRBJ2-6 and V is TRBV28; D is perhaps TRBD1 or TRBD2 (5 bases each). Germline V gene sequence: CDR1 MDHEN, CDR2 SYDVKM. V lost 2 bases and J 12 bases, leaving 20 bases between the germline ends. The CDR3 covers 16 residues. In DNA, the CDR3 is TGTGCCAGCAGTTTACATTCTTACACGGGGACGAGCGTCCTGACTTTC. Protein sequence: CASSLHSYTGTSVLTF.

As to this clone: The sample carries other DNA sequences with the same CDR3. The chain carries TRBV19 and TRBJ2-3; D may be TRBD2 (5 bases). The CDR3 spans 13 residues. Trimming left V 6 bases short and J 2 bases short, with 9 bases between. Per germline, CDR1 LNHDA and CDR2 SQIVND (reference sequence). DNA for the CDR3: TGTGCCAGTAGACTAGTCCCCACAGATACGCAGTATTTT. Protein sequence: CASRLVPTDTQYF. The whole variable domain, filled in from reference TRBV19 and TRBJ2-3, reads DGGITQSPKYLFRKEGQNVTLSCEQNLNHDAMYWYRQDPGQGLRLIYYSQIVNDFQKGDIAEGYSVSREKKESFPLTVTSAQKNPTAFYLCASRLVPTDTQYFGPGTRLTVL.

The V call is TRBV9, the J call TRBJ2-1; D uncertain. The V gene's germline CDR1 is SGDLS and CDR2 YYNGEE. The CDR3 runs 12 residues. The V and J ends lost 0 bases and 8 bases respectively, with 6 bases between them. The CDR3 reads CASSVEEHEQFF. Here the CDR3 DNA reads TGTGCCAGCAGCGTAGAAGAGCATGAGCAGTTCTTC.